The next 28 T cell receptor beta chains were all read from a single sample in a study of control samples from healthy donors and cancer patients. TCRdb's table, derived via immunoSEQ multiplex PCR, lists solely in-frame clones and lacks some. The sample carries about 110,000 clones, around nine tenths recorded once. The source material was PBMCs. Every receptor here comes from a woman aged 60-75 years with lung cancer.

This chain links TRBV3-1 (or the pseudogene TRBV3-2) with TRBJ2-3, with D unclear. The CDR3 totals 16 residues. Germline CDR1 reads LGHDT; CDR2 reads YNNKEL (reference sequence). The V gene lost 0 bases and the J gene lost 0 bases, with 10 bases spanning the gap. The CDR3 DNA is TGTGCCAGCAGCCAAGATCCCCTAGGTAGCACAGATACGCAGTATTTT. This translates into CASSQDPLGSTDTQYF.

The chain is built from TRBV10-3 and TRBJ2-3; either TRBD1 or TRBD2 may fit D (6 bases each). V lost 4 bases and J 10 bases, leaving 15 bases between the germline ends. The CDR3 length is 13 residues. The germline V gene encodes CDR1 ENHRY and CDR2 SYGVKD. CDR3 in DNA: TGTGCCATCAGTGGGGGGGCGGAGTTTCCGCAGTATTTT. Amino acid sequence: CAISGGAEFPQYF.

V gene TRBV30 combines with J gene TRBJ2-2, with 7 bases that match TRBD1. V lost 1 base to trimming and J lost 0 bases; unmatched junction nucleotides: 2. The CDR3 contains 15 residues. The germline gives CDR1 GTSNPN, CDR2 SVGIG (reference sequence). In DNA form, the CDR3 reads TGTGCCTGGAGTGAAGGGGGCCCGAACACCGGGGAGCTGTTTTTT. Translated: CAWSEGGPNTGELFF.

Comments on this clone: Other DNA sequences in this specimen translate into the identical CDR3. This sequence joins TRBV3-1 (or the pseudogene TRBV3-2) and TRBJ1-3; D gene unclear. V was trimmed by 8 bases and J by 2 bases, leaving 10 bases between them. There are 13 residues in the CDR3. Germline V CDR1 and CDR2: LGHDT, YNNKEL (reference sequence). In nucleotides, the CDR3 is TGTGCCAGCGGGGTTGGTCCTGGAAACACCATATATTTT. This codes for CASGVGPGNTIYF.

This chain joins TRBV19 and TRBJ1-1; no definite D call. The CDR3 has 13 residues. Germline loops: CDR1 LNHDA, CDR2 SQIVND (reference sequence). Trimming stripped 8 bases from V and 1 base from J, with 11 bases between. The CDR3 here is CASRLDGNTEAFF. CDR3 DNA: TGTGCCAGTCGACTCGACGGGAACACTGAAGCTTTCTTT.

V is TRBV7-3 and J is TRBJ2-2, with 8 bases that match TRBD2. Germline V CDR1 and CDR2: SGHTA, FQGTGA. Losses at the gene ends were 2 bases for V and 7 bases for J; bases not matched to a gene: 6. The CDR3 runs 15 residues. This chain's CDR3 is CASSLGGLDYGELFF. The CDR3 nucleotides are TGTGCCAGCAGCTTAGGGGGACTAGATTACGGGGAGCTGTTTTTT.

V usage is TRBV7-8 and J usage is TRBJ2-5; 7 bases are a match to TRBD1. The CDR3 has 13 amino acids. The V gene's germline CDR1 is SGHVS and CDR2 FQNEAQ. V shed 11 bases, J shed 8 bases, and the junction held 14 bases outside the gene matches. In DNA, the CDR3 is TGTGCCGCCGGGCCGACAGGGATTTCAACCCAGTACTTC. Translated, it gives CAAGPTGISTQYF.

The rearrangement joins TRBV25-1 to TRBJ2-3; 7 bases line up with TRBD1. The germline V gene has CDR1 MGHDK and CDR2 SYGVNS. This CDR3 comprises 15 residues. V was pared by 4 bases and J by 6 bases, with 10 bases of the junction left unmatched. CDR3 DNA sequence: TGTGCCAGCAGTGTAACGGGACAGACAGGCGATACGCAGTATTTT. The encoded protein is CASSVTGQTGDTQYF. Using reference TRBV25-1 and TRBJ2-3 for the parts outside the CDR3, the full variable domain is EADIYQTPRYLVIGTGKKITLECSQTMGHDKMYWYQQDPGMELHLIHYSYGVNSTEKGDLSSESTVSRIRTEHFPLTLESARPSHTSQYLCASSVTGQTGDTQYFGPGTRLTVL.

The chain joins TRBV7-2 to TRBJ2-7; 7 bases match TRBD1. Germline assignment: CDR1 SGHTA and CDR2 FQGNSA. This CDR3 comprises 14 residues. J was trimmed by 1 base and V by 5 bases; bases with no gene match: 5. This chain's CDR3 is CASSPDRASYEQYF. CDR3 nucleotide sequence: TGTGCCAGCAGCCCCGACAGGGCTTCCTACGAGCAGTACTTC.

The CDR3 region has the DNA TGTGCCAGCAGCTACAGGAGCCAGCGGGGGGGCGCCGGGGAGCTGTTTTTT. It translates to CASSYRSQRGGAGELFF. J is TRBJ2-2 and V is TRBV7-2; 10 bases align to TRBD2. Germline V gene lookup returns CDR1 SGHTA and CDR2 FQGNSA. Trimming took 4 bases from V and 6 from J; bases not matched to a gene: 11. This CDR3 comprises 17 residues.

CDR3 nucleotide sequence: TGTGCCAGCAGCTCCCCGGGACAGGGTTACGGCTACACCTTC. It encodes CASSSPGQGYGYTF. The V gene is TRBV6-5, the J gene TRBJ1-2; 9 bases are shared with TRBD1. Looked up from germline, CDR1 is MNHEY and CDR2 is SVGAGI. The CDR3 runs to 14 residues. After removal of 6 bases from V and 8 bases from J, the junction contained 10 bases not matched to a gene.

V and J are TRBV3-1 (or the pseudogene TRBV3-2) and TRBJ1-1; D ambiguous. CDR1 and CDR2 (germline): LGHDT, YNNKEL (reference sequence). V was clipped by 3 bases and J by 1 base, with 9 bases between them. The CDR3 spans 14 residues. The CDR3, as DNA: TGTGCCAGCAGCCACCAAACAGCGAACACTGAAGCTTTCTTT. Amino acid sequence: CASSHQTANTEAFF.

The chain joins TRBV5-6 to TRBJ2-5; D may correspond to TRBD1 or TRBD2 (5 bases each). CDR3 length: 13 residues. Trimming pared 4 bases from V and 5 bases from J, leaving 12 bases between. The germline CDR1 and CDR2 sequences are SGHDT and YYEEEE. The CDR3 loop is CASSLGDGETQYF. The CDR3 DNA follows: TGTGCCAGCAGCCTGGGGGATGGGGAGACCCAGTACTTC.

CDR3 region: CASSQSGGGRETQYF. For the CDR3, the DNA is TGTGCCAGCAGCCAATCTGGGGGCGGTCGGGAGACCCAGTACTTC. V is TRBV3-1 (or the pseudogene TRBV3-2) and J is TRBJ2-5; TRBD1 might be the D (6 bases). Germline CDR1 LGHDT, CDR2 YNNKEL (reference sequence). Trimming took 2 bases from V and 5 from J, leaving 15 bases between them. This CDR3 spans 15 amino acids.

This chain links TRBV7-8 with TRBJ2-1; 8 nucleotides match TRBD2. The V segment lost 4 bases and the J segment 8 bases; nucleotides outside the gene matches: 13. Germline loops: CDR1 SGHVS, CDR2 FQNEAQ. There are 16 residues in the CDR3. CDR3 DNA: TGTGCCAGCAGCTCCGGGAGGGTAGCGGGAAGAGATGAGCAGTTCTTC. As protein: CASSSGRVAGRDEQFF.

This chain links TRBV7-9 with TRBJ2-7; a possible D gene is TRBD1 (6 bases). Between the trimmed V and J ends, which lost 5 bases and 1 base, there was a span of 15 bases. CDR3 size: 15 residues. The germline gives CDR1 SEHNR, CDR2 FQNEAQ (reference sequence). The CDR3 nucleotides are TGTGCCAGCAGCCAGGGGAGCAGGAGTTCCTACGAGCAGTACTTC. Translating it yields CASSQGSRSSYEQYF.

This chain uses TRBV5-1 with TRBJ2-1; 12 bases fit TRBD2. This CDR3 is built from 15 residues. After removal of 4 bases from V and 7 bases from J, the junction contained 6 bases not matched to a gene. CDR1 and CDR2 from the germline V gene are SGHRS and YFSETQ. The CDR3 protein is CASSPTSGSLNEQFF. In nucleotides, the CDR3 is TGCGCCAGCAGCCCGACTAGCGGGAGTTTGAATGAGCAGTTCTTC.

This chain links TRBV18 with TRBJ1-5, with a tentative D call TRBD1 (5 bases). The germline CDR1 and CDR2 sequences are KGHSH and LQKENI. This CDR3 is built from 13 residues. Trimming stripped 4 bases from V and 5 bases from J, with 9 bases between. The CDR3 DNA is TGTGCCAGCTCACTCGACAGAGATCAGCCCCAGCATTTT. Its translation is CASSLDRDQPQHF. Filled out from reference TRBV18 and TRBJ1-5, the complete variable domain reads NAGVMQNPRHLVRRRGQEARLRCSPMKGHSHVYWYRQLPEEGLKFMVYLQKENIIDESGMPKERFSAEFPKEGPSILRIQQVVRGDSAAYFCASSLDRDQPQHFGDGTRLSIL.

The chain couples TRBV6-5 to TRBJ2-1; 14 bases map to TRBD2. This CDR3 comprises 16 residues. V shed 4 bases, J shed 4 bases, and the junction held 3 bases outside the gene matches. Germline V CDR1 and CDR2: MNHEY, SVGAGI. The CDR3 coding sequence is TGTGCCAGCAGTTCCAGACTAGCGGGGGGGTACAATGAGCAGTTCTTC. Its protein is CASSSRLAGGYNEQFF.

The chain uses TRBV19 and TRBJ2-1; 9 bases match TRBD1. The CDR3 loop spans 16 amino acids. The J segment lost 9 bases and the V segment lost 3 bases, leaving 12 bases of the junction unmatched. Germline V gene sequence: CDR1 LNHDA, CDR2 SQIVND (reference sequence). The CDR3 sequence: CASSMGTGRRASEQFF. For the CDR3, the DNA is TGTGCCAGTAGTATGGGGACAGGGCGCCGGGCCAGTGAGCAGTTCTTC.

The genes are TRBV30 and TRBJ1-2; D gene unclear. Trimming took off 2 bases at V and 2 bases at J, with 12 bases between the two ends. The CDR3 extends over 14 amino acids. Germline loops: CDR1 GTSNPN, CDR2 SVGIG (reference sequence). The CDR3 DNA follows: TGTGCCTGGAGTCTCCAGAGTCTAAACTATGGCTACACCTTC. Residues: CAWSLQSLNYGYTF.

The J gene is TRBJ2-7, the V gene TRBV5-1; TRBD2 matches at 7 bases. V gave up 4 bases and J gave up 0 bases; unmatched junction bases: 7. Germline CDR1 is SGHRS and CDR2 is YFSETQ. This CDR3 comprises 15 residues. CDR3 DNA: TGCGCCAGCAGCCTATTGGGACTACTCTCCTACGAGCAGTACTTC. This codes for CASSLLGLLSYEQYF. Full variable domain (outside the CDR3, taken from reference TRBV5-1 and TRBJ2-7): KAGVTQTPRYLIKTRGQQVTLSCSPISGHRSVSWYQQTPGQGLQFLFEYFSETQRNKGNFPGRFSGRQFSNSRSEMNVSTLELGDSALYLCASSLLGLLSYEQYFGPGTRLTVT.

The rearrangement joins TRBV27 to TRBJ1-2; 10 bases line up with TRBD1. V shed 6 bases and J 1 base; nucleotides not matched to a gene: 2. The CDR3 is 14 residues long. Germline CDR1 and CDR2: MNHEY and SMNVEV (reference sequence). The CDR3 region is CASRTGGDNYGYTF. DNA for the CDR3: TGTGCCAGCAGGACAGGGGGCGATAACTATGGCTACACCTTC.

The rearrangement uses TRBV9 and TRBJ2-7; tentative D call: TRBD2 (5 bases). Looked up from germline, CDR1 is SGDLS and CDR2 is YYNGEE. The ends were cut back, 2 bases at V and 2 bases at J, with 17 bases in the middle. This CDR3 is built from 16 residues. The CDR3 reads CASSVAPGSGTYEQYF. CDR3 in DNA: TGTGCCAGCAGCGTTGCCCCCGGGTCGGGGACCTACGAGCAGTACTTC.

The chain combines TRBV2 with TRBJ2-7; D is ambiguous. The germline V gene encodes CDR1 SNHLY and CDR2 FYNNEI. Trimming took 8 bases from V and 2 from J, leaving 10 bases between them. The CDR3 is made up of 12 amino acids. CDR3 residues: CASSQATYEQYF. DNA for the CDR3: TGTGCCAGCTCCCAGGCAACCTACGAGCAGTACTTC. Variable domain in full (rest from reference TRBV2 and TRBJ2-7): EPEVTQTPSHQVTQMGQEVILRCVPISNHLYFYWYRQILGQKVEFLVSFYNNEISEKSEIFDDQFSVERPDGSNFTLKIRSTKLEDSAMYFCASSQATYEQYFGPGTRLTVT.

In regard to this clone: One end of the junction varies from germline; a read error may be responsible. This chain joins TRBV10-2 and TRBJ2-4, with a tentative D call TRBD2 (5 bases). CDR1 and CDR2 (germline): WSHSY, SAAADI. CDR3 length: 14 residues. For the CDR3, the DNA is TGCGCCAGCGGTGAGAGGGCCGGCAAAAACATTCAGTACTTC. Its translation: CASGERAGKNIQYF.

This clone appeared a few times. The CDR3 coding sequence is TGTGCCAGCCGTAGGGGCGGGGCTGATACCGGGGAGCTGTTTTTT. This translates into CASRRGGADTGELFF. J is TRBJ2-2 and V is TRBV7-2; D is possibly TRBD2 (6 bases). Germline V gene sequence: CDR1 SGHTA, CDR2 FQGNSA. This CDR3 comprises 15 residues. V lost 8 bases and J 5 bases, leaving 18 bases between the germline ends. Complete variable domain (other parts from reference TRBV7-2 and TRBJ2-2): GAGVSQSPSNKVTEKGKDVELRCDPISGHTALYWYRQSLGQGLEFLIYFQGNSAPDKSGLPSDRFSAERTGGSVSTLTIQRTQQEDSAVYLCASRRGGADTGELFFGEGSRLTVL.

The chain is built from TRBV18 and TRBJ2-7; D gene ambiguous. V lost 3 bases, J lost 1 base, and 4 bases lay in between. This CDR3 spans 12 amino acids. Germline loops: CDR1 KGHSH, CDR2 LQKENI. CDR3 loop: CASSPQSYEQYF. The CDR3 DNA follows: TGTGCCAGCTCACCTCAATCCTACGAGCAGTACTTC. Full variable domain (rest looked up from reference TRBV18 and TRBJ2-7): NAGVMQNPRHLVRRRGQEARLRCSPMKGHSHVYWYRQLPEEGLKFMVYLQKENIIDESGMPKERFSAEFPKEGPSILRIQQVVRGDSAAYFCASSPQSYEQYFGPGTRLTVT.